The 15 T cell receptor beta chains presented below share a single source sample, sequenced in a study of blood T cell repertoires in COVID-19. TCRdb keeps only in-frame clones here, not all; method: immunoSEQ multiplex PCR. The data hold about 110,000 clones, with about 75% observed a single time. Sequencing was performed on peripheral blood. The receptors come from an elderly woman with active or convalescent COVID-19.

The V and J genes are TRBV4-1 and TRBJ2-1; the match to TRBD2 covers 9 bases. The CDR3 is made up of 15 amino acids. Looked up from germline, CDR1 is MGHRA and CDR2 is YSYEKL. V was pared by 4 bases and J by 8 bases, with 9 bases of the junction left unmatched. The CDR3 DNA is TGCGCCAGCAGCCGGCGACTAGCGGAGGGGGATGAGCAGTTCTTC. It specifies CASSRRLAEGDEQFF.

This chain joins TRBV6-7 and TRBJ2-5, with TRBD2 matching 10 bases. TRBV6-7 is marked as an open reading frame, function uncertain. The CDR3 contains 14 residues. Losses at the gene ends were 3 bases for V and 3 bases for J; bases not matched to a gene: 1. The CDR3 DNA reads as TGTGCCAGCAGTTATGGACTAGCGGAAGAGACCCAGTACTTC. Its translation is CASSYGLAEETQYF.

The chain links TRBV7-9 to TRBJ1-5; 7 bases are a match to TRBD1. CDR3 length: 13 amino acids. Germline CDR1 SEHNR, CDR2 FQNEAQ (reference sequence). V gave up 4 bases and J gave up 5 bases; unmatched junction bases: 2. The CDR3 is CASSSQGDQPQHF. In nucleotides, the CDR3 is TGTGCCAGCAGCTCCCAGGGGGATCAGCCCCAGCATTTT.

This chain uses TRBV2 with TRBJ1-4; no clear D. CDR3 size: 13 residues. Germline V lookup: CDR1 SNHLY, CDR2 FYNNEI. V was pared by 8 bases and J by 2 bases, with 9 bases between. This CDR3 reads CASRRVTNEKLFF. In DNA form, the CDR3 reads TGTGCCAGCCGACGGGTTACTAATGAAAAACTGTTTTTT. Supplemented by reference TRBV2 and TRBJ1-4, the full variable domain reads EPEVTQTPSHQVTQMGQEVILRCVPISNHLYFYWYRQILGQKVEFLVSFYNNEISEKSEIFDDQFSVERPDGSNFTLKIRSTKLEDSAMYFCASRRVTNEKLFFGSGTQLSVL.

The genes are TRBV6-6 and TRBJ2-5; TRBD2 agrees at 13 bases. The V gene's germline CDR1 is MNHNY and CDR2 SVGAGI (reference sequence). V trimming: 2 bases; J trimming: 5 bases; junction bases outside the gene matches: 2. The CDR3 is 15 amino acids. This CDR3 reads CASSYETSGRETQYF. The CDR3 coding sequence is TGTGCCAGCAGTTACGAGACTAGCGGGAGGGAGACCCAGTACTTC.

The chain is built from TRBV18 and TRBJ1-6, with D unresolved. CDR1 is KGHSH and CDR2 is LQKENI in the germline V gene. The CDR3 spans 12 residues. Trimming pared 3 bases from V and 9 bases from J, leaving 6 bases between. The CDR3 nucleotides read TGTGCCAGCTCACCCGAGGGTTCACCCCTCCACTTT. Protein sequence: CASSPEGSPLHF.

V and J are TRBV6-5 and TRBJ1-1, with D possibly being TRBD1 (5 bases). The CDR3 sequence is 14 residues long. The V and J ends lost 5 bases and 5 bases respectively, with 15 bases between them. CDR1 is MNHEY, CDR2 SVGAGI, per germline. CDR3 bases: TGTGCCAGCAGTCTCGGTCAGGGTATGACTGAAGCTTTCTTT. Amino acids: CASSLGQGMTEAFF.

The J gene is TRBJ1-2, the V gene TRBV18; a possible D gene is TRBD1 (5 bases). With 0 bases removed from V and 7 bases from J, the gap between germline ends came to 6 bases. CDR1 is KGHSH, CDR2 LQKENI, per germline. The CDR3 runs 12 residues. CDR3 residues: CASSPPGGGYTF. The CDR3, as DNA: TGTGCCAGCTCACCACCGGGGGGTGGCTACACCTTC.

The genes are TRBV10-3 and TRBJ2-7; D uncertain. Per germline, CDR1 ENHRY and CDR2 SYGVKD. The CDR3 spans 13 residues. V was pared by 3 bases and J by 4 bases, with 10 bases between. In DNA, the CDR3 is TGTGCCATCAGTGACCCCGTTCAGTACGAGCAGTACTTC. It yields the protein CAISDPVQYEQYF.

This clone was seen a handful of times. V gene TRBV20-1 combines with J gene TRBJ2-7; D gene uncertain. Trimming took 3 bases from V and 3 from J, leaving 9 bases between them. CDR3 size: 12 residues. Germline CDR1 is DFQATT and CDR2 is SNEGSKA (reference sequence). The CDR3 DNA sequence: TGCAGTGCTAGTTTCGCGAGCTACGAGCAGTACTTC. It encodes CSASFASYEQYF.

This clone occurred once. This chain links TRBV6-2 or TRBV6-3 with TRBJ2-1, with 7 bases identical to TRBD2. Germline V CDR1 and CDR2: MNHEY, SVGEGT. The CDR3 spans 17 residues. The ends lost 0 bases at V and 6 bases at J; junction bases unmatched: 11. CDR3 DNA: TGTGCCAGCAGTTACTCGACTAGCCTGGGTGTCGCCAATGAGCAGTTCTTC. Translating gives CASSYSTSLGVANEQFF.

J is TRBJ1-3 and V is TRBV7-9, with D possibly matching TRBD1 (5 bases). This CDR3 is built from 16 residues. Germline V gene lookup returns CDR1 SEHNR and CDR2 FQNEAQ (reference sequence). Trimming cost V 3 bases and J 3 bases, with 15 bases left between them. CDR3 sequence (DNA): TGTGCCAGCAGCTTTCCCGAAGGGGCGCGTGGAAACACCATATATTTT. Encoded protein: CASSFPEGARGNTIYF.

This clone was seen only once. V and J are TRBV5-1 and TRBJ1-1; TRBD1 aligns across 8 bases. The CDR3 contains 16 residues. J lost 4 bases, V lost 3 bases, and 11 bases had no gene match. Per germline, CDR1 SGHRS and CDR2 YFSETQ. The chain's CDR3 is CASSSGQAVNGTEAFF. DNA for the CDR3: TGCGCCAGCAGCTCGGGACAGGCGGTAAATGGCACTGAAGCTTTCTTT.

The chain combines TRBV11-2 with TRBJ2-3, with 9 bases identical to TRBD2. The CDR3 has 17 amino acids. With V trimmed by 4 bases and J by 4 bases, 12 bases remained unmatched. CDR1 SGHAT and CDR2 FQNNGV come from the germline V gene. The DNA of the CDR3 is TGTGCCAGCAGCTCTGGGGATAGCGGGAGTACCGCAGATACGCAGTATTTT. Translation: CASSSGDSGSTADTQYF.

This chain uses TRBV6-2 or TRBV6-3 with TRBJ2-7, with D tentatively TRBD1 (5 bases). Germline CDR1 reads MNHEY; CDR2 reads SVGEGT. Trimming removed 5 bases at V and 2 bases at J, with 16 bases between. This CDR3 is 15 amino acids long. In nucleotides, the CDR3 is TGTGCCAGCAGTACCCCCAGGGTTCTTCCCTACGAGCAGTACTTC. Protein product: CASSTPRVLPYEQYF.